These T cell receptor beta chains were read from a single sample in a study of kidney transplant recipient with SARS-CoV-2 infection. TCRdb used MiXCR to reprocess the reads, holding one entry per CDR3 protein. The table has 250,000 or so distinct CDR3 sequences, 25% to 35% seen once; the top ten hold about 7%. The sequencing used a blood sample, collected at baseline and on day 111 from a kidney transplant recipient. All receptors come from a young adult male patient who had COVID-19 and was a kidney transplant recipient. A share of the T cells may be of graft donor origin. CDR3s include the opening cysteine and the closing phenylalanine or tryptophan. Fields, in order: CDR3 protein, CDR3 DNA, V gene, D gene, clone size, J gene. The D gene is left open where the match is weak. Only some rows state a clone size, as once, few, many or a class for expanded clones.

cdr3_aa: CASSLVGSGNIYNEQFF
cdr3_nt: TGTGCCAGCAGCTTAGTGGGTAGCGGAAATATCTACAATGAGCAGTTCTTC
v_call: TRBV7-8
d_call: -
clone_size: many
j_call: TRBJ2-1

cdr3_aa: CASSESRGGQRHRDTEAFF
cdr3_nt: TGCGCCAGCAGTGAGTCGAGGGGGGGACAGCGACATAGAGACACTGAAGCTTTCTTT
v_call: TRBV10-2
d_call: TRBD1
clone_size: many
j_call: TRBJ1-1

cdr3_aa: CSAPILSGRVDTQYF
cdr3_nt: TGCAGTGCCCCAATTCTCAGCGGGAGGGTAGATACGCAGTATTTT
v_call: TRBV20-1
d_call: TRBD2
clone_size: few
j_call: TRBJ2-3

cdr3_aa: CASSPGSGNTDTQYF
cdr3_nt: TGCGCCAGCAGCCCAGGGTCGGGAAACACAGATACGCAGTATTTT
v_call: TRBV5-1
d_call: -
clone_size: many
j_call: TRBJ2-3

cdr3_aa: CASSSEDRGRWEPQHF
cdr3_nt: TGTGCCAGCAGCTCCGAGGACAGGGGGCGTTGGGAGCCCCAGCATTTT
v_call: TRBV9
d_call: TRBD1
clone_size: many
j_call: TRBJ1-5

cdr3_aa: CAWSVQLGPAGGPHTQYF
cdr3_nt: TGTGCCTGGAGTGTACAGTTGGGACCAGCGGGAGGGCCTCATACGCAGTATTTT
v_call: TRBV30
d_call: TRBD2
clone_size: -
j_call: TRBJ2-3

cdr3_aa: CASSSNITSRKTYGYTF
cdr3_nt: TGTGCCAGCAGCTCTAACATAACAAGCAGAAAGACCTATGGCTACACCTTC
v_call: TRBV11-2
d_call: -
clone_size: many
j_call: TRBJ1-2

cdr3_aa: CASSQEGTTTGELFF
cdr3_nt: TGTGCCAGCAGCCAAGAGGGGACCACCACTGGGGAGCTGTTTTTT
v_call: TRBV4-2
d_call: -
clone_size: many
j_call: TRBJ2-2

cdr3_aa: CASSVGSGGEGQPQHF
cdr3_nt: TGTGCCAGCAGCGTAGGCTCCGGGGGGGAGGGCCAGCCCCAGCATTTT
v_call: TRBV9
d_call: -
clone_size: few
j_call: TRBJ1-5

cdr3_aa: CSARDPWGEDEQYF
cdr3_nt: TGCAGTGCTAGAGACCCTTGGGGGGAGGACGAGCAGTACTTC
v_call: TRBV20-1
d_call: -
clone_size: many
j_call: TRBJ2-7